The 13 T cell receptor beta chains reported below all come from one sample, sequenced in a study of CD8 T cell repertoires and HIV-1 epitope variants. These receptors are not linked to any known antigen. Profiling relied on immunoSEQ multiplex PCR, and the TCRdb table lists in-frame clones only, not all of them. This sample has about 5,500 clones; around 68% occur once, and the top ten carry under 55%. Sequencing was carried out using cultured CD8+ T cells derived from PBMCs. The receptors here all came from a male donor with HIV.

In this sample, this clone turned up once. The chain is built from TRBV5-4 and TRBJ2-1; TRBD1 aligns across 7 bases. The V segment lost 4 bases and the J segment 10 bases; nucleotides outside the gene matches: 8. CDR3 size: 13 residues. CDR1 SGHNT and CDR2 YYREEE come from the germline V gene (reference sequence). The CDR3 loop reads CASSLTGVGEQFF. In DNA form, the CDR3 reads TGTGCCAGCAGCCTTACAGGGGTGGGAGAGCAGTTCTTC.

The chain has TRBV9 and TRBJ2-1; no definite D call. The CDR3 has 16 residues. The ends were cut back, 0 bases at V and 4 bases at J, with 14 bases in the middle. Germline V gene lookup returns CDR1 SGDLS and CDR2 YYNGEE. The CDR3 reads CASSVGIPPGYNEQFF. The DNA of the CDR3 is TGTGCCAGCAGCGTAGGGATTCCGCCTGGGTACAATGAGCAGTTCTTC.

The V gene is TRBV29-1, the J gene TRBJ2-1; D not certain. The CDR3 length is 10 residues. The germline V gene has CDR1 SQVTM and CDR2 ANQGSEA. V was shortened by 1 base and J by 6 bases, with 1 base between the two germline ends. The CDR3 loop reads CSVEGNEQFF. In nucleotides, the CDR3 is TGCAGCGTTGAAGGCAATGAGCAGTTCTTC.

This chain links TRBV7-3 with TRBJ2-1; tentatively, D is TRBD2 (6 bases). CDR1 SGHTA and CDR2 FQGTGA come from the germline V gene. This CDR3 region has 15 residues. V lost 3 bases and J 0 bases, leaving 9 bases between the germline ends. In nucleotides, the CDR3 is TGTGCCAGCAGCTTGTACGGGAGCTCCTACAATGAGCAGTTCTTC. Protein: CASSLYGSSYNEQFF.

This rearrangement joins TRBV4-3 to TRBJ2-7; a possible D gene is TRBD1 (5 bases). The V gene lost 1 base and the J gene lost 7 bases, with 14 bases spanning the gap. This CDR3 spans 14 amino acids. The germline gives CDR1 LGHNA, CDR2 YSLEER. The CDR3 nucleotides read TGCGCCAGCAGCCAAGGAACAGGACCCCTGGAGCAGTACTTC. Translated, it gives CASSQGTGPLEQYF.

The rearrangement links TRBV28 to TRBJ1-1, with D possibly being TRBD1 (6 bases). V was clipped by 11 bases and J by 1 base, with 14 bases between them. The CDR3 extends over 13 amino acids. Per the germline V gene, CDR1 is MDHEN and CDR2 is SYDVKM. Here the CDR3 reads CAARVTGNTEAFF. CDR3 DNA: TGTGCCGCTAGAGTGACAGGGAACACTGAAGCTTTCTTT.

This sequence joins TRBV9 and TRBJ2-3; 8 nucleotides agree with TRBD2. The CDR3 runs to 16 residues. Unmatched junction bases numbered 9, after V lost 3 bases and J lost 3 bases. Looked up from germline, CDR1 is SGDLS and CDR2 is YYNGEE. The CDR3 region is CASSASGTSQTDTQYF. The CDR3 nucleotides are TGTGCCAGCAGCGCCTCCGGGACTAGTCAAACAGATACGCAGTATTTT.

A few counts support this clone. The V gene is TRBV7-9, the J gene TRBJ1-2, with D possibly TRBD1 on 6 matching bases. The germline V gene encodes CDR1 SEHNR and CDR2 FQNEAQ (reference sequence). Trimming pared 5 bases from V and 4 bases from J, leaving 11 bases between. The CDR3 totals 13 residues. As DNA, the CDR3 is TGTGCCAGCAGCCCGACAGGTAGCTATGGCTACACCTTC. It translates to CASSPTGSYGYTF. Combining the CDR3 with reference TRBV7-9 and TRBJ1-2 gives the whole variable domain DTGVSQNPRHKITKRGQNVTFRCDPISEHNRLYWYRQTLGQGPEFLTYFQNEAQLEKSRLLSDRFSAERPKGSFSTLEIQRTEQGDSAMYLCASSPTGSYGYTFGSGTRLTVV.

The CDR3 spells CATSGANYGYTF. The CDR3 DNA follows: TGTGCCACCAGCGGAGCTAACTATGGCTACACCTTC. The chain links TRBV15 to TRBJ1-2; unclear D gene. Per the germline V gene, CDR1 is LNHNV and CDR2 is YYDKDF (reference sequence). The CDR3 loop spans 12 amino acids. With 5 bases removed from V and 0 bases from J, the gap between germline ends came to 4 bases.

The CDR3: CASTPGSETAPMAQYF. DNA of the CDR3: TGTGCCAGCACCCCGGGGTCCGAGACAGCGCCAATGGCCCAGTACTTC. This chain joins TRBV7-9 and TRBJ2-5; D possibly uses TRBD1 or TRBD2 (5 bases each). The V and J ends lost 7 bases and 9 bases respectively, with 27 bases between them. The CDR3 sequence is 16 residues long. Germline V lookup: CDR1 SEHNR, CDR2 FQNEAQ (reference sequence).

The V call is TRBV7-9, the J call TRBJ2-7; D is possibly TRBD2 (5 bases). The germline V gene has CDR1 SEHNR and CDR2 FQNEAQ (reference sequence). The CDR3 has 13 residues. Trimming stripped 3 bases from V and 0 bases from J, with 6 bases between. The CDR3: CASSLDSSYEQYF. The CDR3 nucleotides are TGTGCCAGCAGCTTGGACTCCTCCTACGAGCAGTACTTC.

CDR3 sequence reads: CASSYTGGEYEQYF. CDR3 in DNA: TGTGCCAGCAGTTACACAGGGGGCGAATACGAGCAGTACTTC. The chain combines TRBV6-5 with TRBJ2-7, with 9 bases fitting TRBD1. Germline V gene data show CDR1 as MNHEY and CDR2 as SVGAGI. The CDR3 is 14 residues long. The junction had 3 bases not matched to a gene; V was cut back by 2 bases and J by 4 bases.

The rearrangement links TRBV15 to TRBJ2-2; D unresolved. Germline lookup yields CDR1 LNHNV and CDR2 YYDKDF (reference sequence). Trimming cost V 8 bases and J 2 bases, with 9 bases left between them. CDR3 length: 13 residues. In DNA, the CDR3 is TGTGCCACCCATCATAGCAACACCGGGGAGCTGTTTTTT. Translation gives CATHHSNTGELFF. Full variable domain (rest looked up from reference TRBV15 and TRBJ2-2): DAMVIQNPRYQVTQFGKPVTLSCSQTLNHNVMYWYQQKSSQAPKLLFHYYDKDFNNEADTPDNFQSRRPNTSFCFLDIRSPGLGDTAMYLCATHHSNTGELFFGEGSRLTVL.